This T cell receptor beta chain appears in the sequencing data of a study of OX40 agonist ivuxolimab in advanced cancers. Study information: An agonistic human IgG2 monoclonal antibody against OX40 (CD134) was given.

Findings of the study overall: Certain nonresponders additionally had low normalized T-cell clonal expansion. At 0.1 to 3.0 mg/kg, CD4+ and CD8+ blood T cells expanded clonally by week 6. The work left the antigen specificity of expanded peripheral T cells undetermined.

Per the germline V gene, CDR1 is MDHEN and CDR2 is SYDVKM. With 3 bases removed from V and 1 base from J, the gap between germline ends came to 12 bases. The CDR3 consists of 15 residues. Profiling relied on immunoSEQ multiplex PCR, and the TCRdb table lists in-frame clones only, not all of them. Found here are 20,000 to 25,000 clones, more than 75% of them singletons; the top ten hold 45% to 50%. Notes on this clone: Antigen: not known.

This receptor was obtained from an adult with an advanced solid tumor such as melanoma, head and neck, liver or kidney cancer. Sequencing used CD4+ or CD8+ T cells sorted from blood, obtained in a trial of the OX40 agonist ivuxolimab. V is TRBV28 and J is TRBJ1-1; D unresolved. The CDR3 loop reads CASSFLRTRNTEAFF. CDR3 nucleotides: TGTGCCAGCAGTTTTCTAAGAACCAGGAACACTGAAGCTTTCTTT.